A selection of T cell receptor beta chains follows, all from one sample in a study of cytomegalovirus exposure and HLA in healthy donors. The repertoire was sequenced with immunoSEQ multiplex PCR; TCRdb's copy has only in-frame clones and lacks some. The sample holds 150,000 to 200,000 clones, around 80% seen once. Material: PBMCs. The receptor set was obtained from a male donor in good health and CMV-seronegative. The CDR3 runs from the conserved cysteine through the conserved F or W. D genes are given only for firm matches. Some rows have no size entry. The others give once, few or many, or a class for an expanded clone.

>-|TRBJ1-1|TRBV4-3|-
CASSQGDGGTEAFF
TGCGCCAGCAGCCAAGGGGACGGAGGGACTGAAGCTTTCTTT
>TRBD2|TRBJ2-7|TRBV6-6|few
CASRTTSGYLEQYF
TGTGCCAGCAGAACGACTAGCGGGTATCTCGAGCAGTACTTC
>-|TRBJ1-4|TRBV7-9|-
CASSSYRDEEKLFF
TGTGCCAGCAGTTCCTACAGGGATGAAGAAAAACTGTTTTTT
>-|TRBJ1-6|TRBV2|-
CASSRGSYNSPLHF
TGTGCCAGCAGCAGGGGTTCCTATAATTCACCCCTCCACTTT
>TRBD1|TRBJ2-7|TRBV11-2|-
CASSLGGDRRYEQYF
TGTGCCAGCAGCTTAGGGGGGGACAGGCGTTACGAGCAGTACTTC
>-|TRBJ1-2|TRBV7-2|-
CASSTGTGGSGYTF
TGTGCCAGCAGCACCGGGACTGGGGGAAGTGGCTACACCTTC
>TRBD1|TRBJ2-5|TRBV7-3|-
CASSSPGTGDETQYF
TGTGCCAGCAGCTCCCCCGGGACAGGGGACGAGACCCAGTACTTC
>-|TRBJ2-7|TRBV5-1|-
CASSAGSRTYEQYF
TGCGCCAGCAGCGCCGGGTCTCGAACCTACGAGCAGTACTTC
>-|TRBJ1-1|TRBV5-5|-
CASSLGTLNTEAFF
TGTGCCAGCAGCTTAGGGACATTAAACACTGAAGCTTTCTTT
>-|TRBJ2-7|TRBV9|few
CASSVTQGRDEQYF
TGTGCCAGCAGCGTAACCCAGGGGAGGGACGAGCAGTACTTC
>-|TRBJ2-7|TRBV18|few
CASSSSYEQYF
TGTGCCAGCTCATCTTCCTACGAGCAGTACTTC
>TRBD1|TRBJ1-3|TRBV7-9|-
CASSPRTGGAGNTIYF
TGTGCCAGCAGCCCTAGGACAGGGGGCGCCGGAAACACCATATATTTT
>TRBD1|TRBJ1-4|TRBV9|few
CASSPGQGYEKLFF
TGTGCCAGCAGTCCTGGACAGGGGTATGAAAAACTGTTTTTT
>TRBD1|TRBJ2-7|TRBV27|-
CASSRDSIFEQYF
TGTGCCAGCAGCCGGGACAGCATCTTCGAGCAGTACTTC
>TRBD2|TRBJ2-5|TRBV7-2|-
CASSWLAGRETQYF
TGTGCCAGCAGCTGGCTAGCGGGAAGGGAGACCCAGTACTTC
>-|TRBJ2-1|TRBV4-2|-
CASSQEGHRASSYNEQFF
TGTGCCAGCAGCCAGGAGGGTCACCGGGCCTCGTCCTACAATGAGCAGTTCTTC
>-|TRBJ2-7|TRBV5-6|-
CASSFRGFGEQYF
TGTGCCAGCAGCTTTCGGGGATTCGGCGAGCAGTACTTC
>TRBD1|TRBJ1-1|TRBV5-1|-
CASSLGQGVRNTEAFF
TGCGCCAGCAGCTTGGGTCAGGGGGTACGGAACACTGAAGCTTTCTTT
>-|TRBJ2-3|TRBV7-8|-
CASSLARVEPYTQYF
TGTGCCAGCAGCTTAGCGCGAGTCGAACCCTATACGCAGTATTTT
>-|TRBJ2-7|TRBV20-1|-
CSASSVYEQYF
TGCAGTGCTAGTAGCGTCTACGAGCAGTACTTC
>TRBD1|TRBJ1-5|TRBV9|-
CASSLRDSNQPQHF
TGTGCCAGCAGCCTCCGGGACAGTAATCAGCCCCAGCATTTT
>-|TRBJ1-2|TRBV5-6|few
CASSFGQYYGYTF
TGTGCCAGCAGCTTCGGACAGTACTATGGCTACACCTTC
>TRBD2|TRBJ2-7|TRBV28|-
CASRAGGPYEQYF
TGTGCCAGCAGGGCGGGAGGGCCCTACGAGCAGTACTTC
>TRBD2|TRBJ2-3|TRBV6-5|few
CASRTLAGDADTQYF
TGTGCCAGCAGGACCCTAGCGGGAGACGCAGATACGCAGTATTTT
>-|TRBJ1-1|TRBV9|-
CASSVDLRNTEAFF
TGTGCCAGCAGCGTAGATCTCAGAAACACTGAAGCTTTCTTT
>TRBD1|TRBJ1-1|TRBV6-1|-
CAIRQGNTEAFF
TGTGCCATCAGACAGGGAAACACTGAAGCTTTCTTT
>-|TRBJ2-1|TRBV28|-
CASRGRSYNEQFF
TGTGCCAGCAGGGGCAGATCCTACAATGAGCAGTTCTTC
>TRBD2|TRBJ2-1|TRBV19|-
CASSSLGLAGYNEQFF
TGTGCCAGTAGTTCCTTGGGGCTAGCGGGCTACAATGAGCAGTTCTTC
>-|TRBJ2-5|TRBV27|-
CASSSTQGAGQLETQYF
TGTGCCAGCAGTTCAACCCAGGGAGCGGGACAATTGGAGACCCAGTACTTC
>-|TRBJ1-4|TRBV30|few
CAWSGRERANEKLFF
TGTGCCTGGAGTGGCCGGGAACGGGCTAATGAAAAACTGTTTTTT
>TRBD1|TRBJ2-5|TRBV6-1|-
CASSPTGVETQYF
TGTGCCAGCAGTCCGACAGGGGTTGAGACCCAGTACTTC
>-|TRBJ1-5|TRBV2|-
CASSETIREQPQHF
TGTGCCAGCAGTGAAACCATCAGGGAACAGCCCCAGCATTTT
>TRBD2|TRBJ2-5|TRBV5-3|once
CARSLVGGGVAGDKETQYF
TGTGCCAGAAGCTTGGTGGGTGGCGGAGTAGCGGGCGATAAAGAGACCCAGTACTTC
>TRBD2|TRBJ2-3|TRBV7-3|few
CASSSTSGGPRSDTQYF
TGTGCCAGCAGCTCCACTAGCGGGGGCCCTCGATCCGATACGCAGTATTTT
>-|TRBJ1-3|TRBV18|-
CASSPAGLTGNTIYF
TGTGCCAGCTCACCGGCAGGTCTCACTGGAAACACCATATATTTT
>TRBD1|TRBJ2-7|TRBV5-1|-
CASSFGTGSYEQYF
TGCGCCAGCAGCTTCGGGACAGGGTCCTACGAGCAGTACTTC
>-|TRBJ1-2|TRBV7-9|-
CASSFPGDYGYTF
TGTGCCAGCAGCTTCCCAGGCGACTATGGCTACACCTTC
>TRBD1|TRBJ1-5|TRBV4-2|-
CASSYGQGGQPQHF
TGTGCCAGCAGCTACGGACAGGGAGGGCAGCCCCAGCATTTT
>-|TRBJ2-7|TRBV5-6|few
CASSIRVFSYEQYF
TGTGCCAGCAGCATCAGGGTATTCTCCTACGAGCAGTACTTC
>-|TRBJ1-2|TRBV27|few
CASSPTGGDYGYTF
TGTGCCAGCAGCCCTACGGGTGGAGACTATGGCTACACCTTC
>TRBD1|TRBJ2-2|TRBV5-1|-
CASSFALQGAGTGELFF
TGCGCCAGCAGCTTTGCTTTACAGGGGGCTGGTACCGGGGAGCTGTTTTTT
>-|TRBJ1-1|TRBV19|-
CASGDGGPSTEAFF
TGTGCCAGTGGTGACGGGGGGCCAAGCACTGAAGCTTTCTTT
>-|TRBJ2-5|TRBV5-4|-
CASSFSLAEETQYF
TGTGCCAGCAGCTTCAGTTTAGCGGAAGAGACCCAGTACTTC
>-|TRBJ2-7|TRBV4-3|-
CASSQDRLAPSYEQYF
TGCGCCAGCAGCCAAGATCGTCTAGCGCCCTCCTACGAGCAGTACTTC
>-|TRBJ2-1|TRBV6-1|-
CASSETLSRNEQFF
TGTGCCAGCAGTGAAACCCTGTCCCGGAATGAGCAGTTCTTC
>TRBD1|TRBJ2-7|TRBV2|-
CAGSFGTGGEQYF
TGTGCCGGATCTTTCGGGACAGGGGGCGAGCAGTACTTC
>TRBD1|TRBJ2-7|TRBV5-1|-
CASSVQGYEQYF
TGCGCCAGCAGCGTACAGGGGTACGAGCAGTACTTC
>TRBD2|TRBJ2-5|TRBV2|-
CASRGLAQETQYF
TGTGCCAGCAGGGGACTAGCCCAAGAGACCCAGTACTTC
>TRBD2|TRBJ2-3|TRBV18|-
CASSIAGGRTDTQYF
TGTGCCAGCTCAATAGCGGGGGGTCGCACAGATACGCAGTATTTT
>TRBD1|TRBJ2-3|TRBV2|-
CASKAGTGVGTDTQYF
TGTGCCAGCAAAGCAGGGACAGGGGTTGGCACAGATACGCAGTATTTT